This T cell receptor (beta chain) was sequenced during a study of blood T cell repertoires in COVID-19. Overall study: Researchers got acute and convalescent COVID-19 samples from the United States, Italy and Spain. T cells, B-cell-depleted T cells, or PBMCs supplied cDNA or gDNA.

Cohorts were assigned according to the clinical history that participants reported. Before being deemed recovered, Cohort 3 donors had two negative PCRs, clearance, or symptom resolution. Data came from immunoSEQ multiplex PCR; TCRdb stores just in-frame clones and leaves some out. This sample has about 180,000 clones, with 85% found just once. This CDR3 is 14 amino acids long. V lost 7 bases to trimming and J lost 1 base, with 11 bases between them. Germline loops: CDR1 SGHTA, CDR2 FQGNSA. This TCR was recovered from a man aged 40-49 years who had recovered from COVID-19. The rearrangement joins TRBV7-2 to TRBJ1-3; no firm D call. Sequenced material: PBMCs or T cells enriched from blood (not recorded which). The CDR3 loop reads CASTSRFSGNTIYF. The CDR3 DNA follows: TGTGCCAGCACCTCTAGGTTTTCTGGAAACACCATATATTTT. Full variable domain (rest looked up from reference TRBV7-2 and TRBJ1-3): GAGVSQSPSNKVTEKGKDVELRCDPISGHTALYWYRQSLGQGLEFLIYFQGNSAPDKSGLPSDRFSAERTGGSVSTLTIQRTQQEDSAVYLCASTSRFSGNTIYFGEGSWLTVV.